This T cell receptor beta chain derives from a study of blood T cell repertoires in COVID-19. Produced via immunoSEQ multiplex PCR; TCRdb's table is partial and in-frame only. The sample holds approximately 150,000 clones, 88% seen once. This CDR3 comprises 15 residues. Trimming pared 1 base from V and 4 bases from J, leaving 10 bases between. Germline V CDR1 and CDR2: LGHDT, YNNKEL (reference sequence). The chain combines TRBV3-1 (or the pseudogene TRBV3-2) with TRBJ2-2; D may be TRBD2 (6 bases). Material: peripheral blood. The source of this sequence is a human donor with COVID-19, enrolled during active disease. The donor label of this sample is uncertain. The CDR3 reads CASSQVGGSTGELFF. DNA of the CDR3: TGTGCCAGCAGCCAAGTGGGGGGTAGCACCGGGGAGCTGTTTTTT.